This T cell receptor (beta chain) was recorded in a study of shared clonotypes between healthy human individuals. Study conclusions and caveats: Rarefaction revealed incomplete sorted-subset sequencing despite large depth. Generation probability values for non-shared clonotypes were lower than those for clonotypes shared by all four donors. The sharing of 5% to 6.5% of naive CD4 clonotypes was seen across a handful of donors.

In the case of this clone: Its antigen is undetermined.

CD45RO-negative cells were positively selected for CCR7, leaving out terminally differentiated effector memory CD45RA+ cells. Trimming removed 2 bases from V and 0 bases from J; junction bases left unmatched: 1. The CDR3 sequence is 15 residues long. Germline CDR1 is SGHTA and CDR2 is FQGNSA. Profiled with immunoSEQ multiplex PCR; TCRdb holds only in-frame clones, not every one. The data show hundreds of thousands of clones, 95% to 96% seen once. The chain joins TRBV7-2 to TRBJ2-7, with 10 nucleotides matching TRBD2. The sequenced material came from naive CD8+ T cells sorted from blood. This clonotype was sampled from a woman aged 25 to 39 in good health. The DNA of the CDR3 is TGTGCCAGCAGCTTACGACTAGCGGGCTCCTACGAGCAGTACTTC. Its protein product is CASSLRLAGSYEQYF.